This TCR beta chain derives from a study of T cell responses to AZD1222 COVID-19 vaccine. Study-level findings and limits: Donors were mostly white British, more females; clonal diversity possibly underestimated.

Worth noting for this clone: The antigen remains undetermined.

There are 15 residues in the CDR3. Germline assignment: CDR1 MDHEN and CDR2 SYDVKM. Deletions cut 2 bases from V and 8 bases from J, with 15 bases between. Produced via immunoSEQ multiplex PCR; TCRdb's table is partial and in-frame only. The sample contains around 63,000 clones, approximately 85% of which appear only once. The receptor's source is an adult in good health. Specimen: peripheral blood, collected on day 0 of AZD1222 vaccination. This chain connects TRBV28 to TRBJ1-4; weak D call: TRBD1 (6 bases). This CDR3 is CASSLGGAVYEKLFF. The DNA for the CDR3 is TGTGCCAGCAGTTTAGGGGGGGCGGTTTACGAAAAACTGTTTTTT.